The source of this T cell receptor (beta chain) is a study of shared clonotypes between healthy human individuals. Sequencing used immunoSEQ multiplex PCR; TCRdb keeps in-frame clones, though not all of them. The sample contains about 1.4 million clones, roughly 96% of which appear only once. Trimming removed 2 bases at V and 4 bases at J, with 11 bases between. This CDR3 contains 14 residues. Germline V gene sequence: CDR1 SEHNR, CDR2 FQNEAQ (reference sequence). The material sequenced was naive CD4+ T cells sorted from blood. The sample's subset: CD45RA+ positively selected. The TCR originated in a man younger than 40 in good health. The chain carries TRBV7-9 and TRBJ1-2; no reliable D call. CDR3 nucleotide sequence: TGTGCCAGCAGCTTATCGAGGGTTGGCTATGGCTACACCTTC. Residues: CASSLSRVGYGYTF.